This record concerns one T cell receptor beta chain sequence. Antigen unknown. The sample is drawn from a study of post-analysis software for immune sequencing data. About the study: Courses of disease covered relapsing-remitting, secondary progressive and progressive-relapsing multiple sclerosis. Study-level findings and limits: Roughly five TRBV segments appeared more often in patients than in controls, and TRBV5-6, TRBV5-1 and TRBV20-1 were among these. Same-batch preparations were strongly co-clustered by F measure.

Unique molecular identifiers had been added to the TCR beta cDNA libraries. Input amounts of roughly 0.9 to 10 million T cells were used. These gave roughly 0.5 million cDNA molecules, so each molecule approximated one T cell. MiXCR, run by TCRdb on the PCR reads, gives a single entry per CDR3 protein. The sample has roughly 600,000 distinct CDR3 sequences, roughly 46% seen once; the top ten hold approximately 1.7%. The CDR3 contains 18 residues. Trimming removed 7 bases from V and 4 bases from J, with 29 bases in between. The germline V gene encodes CDR1 ENHRY and CDR2 SYGVKD. The chain uses TRBV10-3 and TRBJ2-7; maybe TRBD2 (7 bases). Sequenced input: blood. The clonotype originates from a girl aged 5 to 17 with multiple sclerosis. CDR3 in amino acids: CAITHFPAGAGWGYEQYF. The DNA for the CDR3 is TGTGCCATCACCCACTTCCCCGCGGGGGCTGGGTGGGGGTACGAGCAGTACTTC.